This paragraph reports one T cell receptor (beta chain). The data were obtained in a study of graft-versus-host responses after intestinal transplantation. V dropped 2 bases and J dropped 3; count of bases not matched to a gene: 10. Looked up from germline, CDR1 is MDHEN and CDR2 is SYDVKM. The CDR3 is 16 amino acids. TCRdb keeps only in-frame clones here, not all; method: immunoSEQ multiplex PCR. In the table there are tens of thousands of clones, approximately 92% of which are singletons. The source is a human patient who received an intestinal transplant, so some T cells may come from the graft donor. The chain uses TRBV28 and TRBJ2-7; 7 bases are shared with TRBD2. The specimen was PBMCs, collected around 27 months after a first intestinal transplant, on the day of a second. The CDR3 DNA reads TGTGCCAGCAGTTTAGTGGAGCGGGAAGTACACTACGAGCAGTACTTC. Translating it yields CASSLVEREVHYEQYF.